These T cell receptor beta chains were read from a single sample in a study of cytomegalovirus exposure and HLA in healthy donors. Sequencing used immunoSEQ multiplex PCR; TCRdb keeps in-frame clones, though not all of them. The table has tens of thousands of clones, about 80% seen once. Specimen: PBMCs. The receptors here all came from a man in his forties or fifties in good health and CMV-seronegative. Each CDR3 is given with its conserved first and last residue. The order of the fields is V gene, D gene, J gene, clone size, CDR3 DNA, CDR3 protein. D genes are given only for firm matches. Size is stated for part of the rows, as once, few or many counts, or as a class when the clone is expanded.

>TRBV27|NA|TRBJ1-1|NA
TGTGCCAGCAGTTCTCCCCTGGGGAGGACTGAAGCTTTCTTT
CASSSPLGRTEAFF
>TRBV19|TRBD1|TRBJ2-3|NA
TGTGCCAGTAGTTCGGGACAGGGGTGTGGGCAGTATTTT
CASSSGQGCGQYF
>TRBV27|TRBD1|TRBJ1-2|NA
TGTGCCAGCAGCTTCGGGAGGGGGCTTGGCTACACCTTC
CASSFGRGLGYTF
>TRBV15|TRBD1|TRBJ1-5|NA
TGTGCCACCAGCCCCAGGGGGCCGGGCAATCAGCCCCAGCATTTT
CATSPRGPGNQPQHF
>TRBV4-3|NA|TRBJ1-1|NA
TGCGCCAGCAGCCAAGCTCTGGGGGCGAGGGATATGAACACTGAAGCTTTCTTT
CASSQALGARDMNTEAFF
>TRBV4-1|TRBD2|TRBJ2-5|NA
TGCGCCAGCAGCCAAGATCGGCTAGCGGGGGGTCAGGAGACCCAGTACTTC
CASSQDRLAGGQETQYF
>TRBV19|NA|TRBJ1-6|NA
TGTGCCAGTACCGATAATACAGGGTCCAGGATCTTT
CASTDNTGSRIF
>TRBV7-2|TRBD2|TRBJ2-5|NA
TGTGCCAGCAGCTTATCCCGGACTAGCGGGGGGCAGGAGACCCAGTACTTC
CASSLSRTSGGQETQYF
>TRBV5-1|TRBD1|TRBJ2-6|few
TGCGCCAGCAGCCTAAGCGGGACAGGGAGAGGGGCCAACGTCCTGACTTTC
CASSLSGTGRGANVLTF
>TRBV6-5|NA|TRBJ2-7|NA
TGTGCCAGCAGGGCCTCTGAGCGCGGCGAGCAGTACTTC
CASRASERGEQYF
>TRBV18|NA|TRBJ2-1|few
TGTGCCAGCTCACTTAACAGGCTTAGTCGGTTAGACAATGAGCAGTTCTTC
CASSLNRLSRLDNEQFF
>TRBV29-1|NA|TRBJ2-2|few
TGCAGCGTAGACTCCTCGAACACCGGGGAGCTGTTTTTT
CSVDSSNTGELFF
>TRBV9|TRBD1|TRBJ2-7|NA
TGTGCCAGCAGCGTAGGACAGGGGAGCTCCCACGAGCAGTACTTC
CASSVGQGSSHEQYF
>TRBV28|NA|TRBJ2-5|NA
TGTGCCAGCAGTTTTCAATTTCAAGAGACCCAGTACTTC
CASSFQFQETQYF
>TRBV5-4|NA|TRBJ2-3|NA
TGTGCCAGCAGCTTGGAGGGAGGTTTCACAGATACGCAGTATTTT
CASSLEGGFTDTQYF
>TRBV7-8|NA|TRBJ1-4|NA
TGTGCCAGCAGCTTAGTACAGGAACTGTTTTTT
CASSLVQELFF
>TRBV5-1|TRBD1|TRBJ2-1|NA
TGCGCCAGCAGCTTGGAACAGGGGGCGGGTGAGCAGTTCTTC
CASSLEQGAGEQFF
>TRBV6-5|NA|TRBJ1-2|once
TGTGCCAGCAGTTACGCCCAGCGAAACACCTATGGCTACACCTTC
CASSYAQRNTYGYTF
>TRBV28|TRBD1|TRBJ2-5|NA
TGTGCCAGCAGTTCGGGACAGATCCAAGAGACCCAGTACTTC
CASSSGQIQETQYF
>TRBV27|TRBD1|TRBJ2-3|NA
TGTGCCAGCAGTCAGGGGGTATTGAGCACAGATACGCAGTATTTT
CASSQGVLSTDTQYF
>TRBV6-5|TRBD2|TRBJ2-5|NA
TGTGCCAGCAGTTACGGGACTAGCAAGATTGAGACCCAGTACTTC
CASSYGTSKIETQYF
>TRBV10-3|TRBD1|TRBJ2-7|NA
TGTGCCATCAGTCCCGGGACAGGGCCCTTGGACGAGCAGTACTTC
CAISPGTGPLDEQYF
>TRBV5-4|NA|TRBJ1-6|NA
TGTGCCAGCAGCTTGGAGGGGTCCCTCCATTCACCCCTCCACTTT
CASSLEGSLHSPLHF
>TRBV7-6|TRBD1|TRBJ1-1|NA
TGTGCCAGCAGCTCGACAGGGGAGGCTGAAGCTTTCTTT
CASSSTGEAEAFF
>TRBV19|NA|TRBJ1-2|NA
TGTGCCAGTAGTGGTCGGACAGAGATTTACTATGGCTACACCTTC
CASSGRTEIYYGYTF
>TRBV4-2|TRBD1|TRBJ1-1|NA
TGTGCCAGCAGCCAAGATTATGGGACAGGAGGGAACACTGAAGCTTTCTTT
CASSQDYGTGGNTEAFF